One and the same sample provided the 22 T cell receptor beta chains below, sequenced in a study of cytomegalovirus exposure and HLA in healthy donors. Primers included in the PCR were 60 Vbeta and 13 Jbeta primers. The protocol was immunoSEQ multiplex PCR, while the TCRdb copy is restricted to in-frame clones and leaves out a portion. The repertoire includes 170,000 or so clones, about three quarters of them detected once, and roughly 1.4% sits in the top ten. The sample consisted of PBMCs. Source of these receptors: a woman in her twenties or thirties in good health and CMV-seropositive.

The V and J genes are TRBV13 and TRBJ2-7; D is perhaps TRBD2 (5 bases). The CDR3 has 13 amino acids. CDR1 and CDR2 (germline): PRHDT, FYEKMQ (reference sequence). V dropped 5 bases and J dropped 6 bases, with 14 bases sitting between them. The CDR3 region is CASSAILGAEQYF. DNA of the CDR3: TGTGCCAGCAGCGCCATACTAGGCGCCGAGCAGTACTTC.

There are a few counts of this clone. The rearrangement joins TRBV28 to TRBJ1-2; D possibly corresponds to TRBD1 (5 bases). Trimming stripped 7 bases from V and 6 bases from J, with 12 bases between. Germline CDR1 and CDR2: MDHEN and SYDVKM. The CDR3 loop spans 12 amino acids. The CDR3 loop reads CASNGGEHGYTF. The CDR3 nucleotides read TGTGCCAGCAATGGAGGGGAGCATGGCTACACCTTC.

This chain links TRBV6-1 with TRBJ2-2; tentative D call: TRBD2 (6 bases). The V and J ends lost 5 bases and 5 bases respectively, with 12 bases between them. There are 14 residues in the CDR3. Germline V gene lookup returns CDR1 MNHNS and CDR2 SASEGT. CDR3 sequence reads: CASSHLGRTGELFF. The CDR3 DNA reads as TGTGCCAGCAGTCACCTGGGGAGGACCGGGGAGCTGTTTTTT.

This clone turned up a few times. The chain has TRBV28 and TRBJ1-4; possible D gene TRBD1, 6 bases. The CDR3 extends over 15 amino acids. CDR1 and CDR2 from the germline V gene are MDHEN and SYDVKM. The V and J ends lost 1 base and 4 bases respectively, with 10 bases between them. The CDR3 DNA follows: TGTGCCAGCAGTTTATTGGGGGGGCTTAATGAAAAACTGTTTTTT. Translation: CASSLLGGLNEKLFF.

The chain joins TRBV10-3 to TRBJ2-1; 9 nucleotides match TRBD2. The CDR3 totals 13 residues. The germline CDR1 and CDR2 sequences are ENHRY and SYGVKD. The trim removed 11 bases at V and 5 bases at J, leaving 7 bases unmatched. DNA for the CDR3: TGTGCCGCGGGGGGGGGCCTCAACAATGAGCAGTTCTTC. It encodes CAAGGGLNNEQFF.

The rearrangement joins TRBV4-1 to TRBJ2-7; 9 bases map to TRBD1. Germline loops: CDR1 MGHRA, CDR2 YSYEKL. This CDR3 comprises 18 residues. V shed 6 bases, J shed 3 bases, and the junction held 18 bases outside the gene matches. For the CDR3, the DNA is TGCGCCAGCAGACCGACAGGGGGAGGGCGTTCCTTCAGCTACGAGCAGTACTTC. Protein: CASRPTGGGRSFSYEQYF.

J is TRBJ1-2 and V is TRBV6-1; D perhaps matches TRBD1 (6 bases). The CDR3 contains 12 residues. The V end lost 5 bases, the J end lost 7 bases, and 11 bases lay between the germline ends. Germline V CDR1 and CDR2: MNHNS, SASEGT. For the CDR3, the DNA is TGTGCCAGCAGTCTACAGGGCGGTGGCTACACCTTC. Protein sequence: CASSLQGGGYTF.

This chain joins TRBV4-2 and TRBJ2-4, with TRBD2 identical over 8 bases. Germline V gene sequence: CDR1 LGHNA, CDR2 YNFKEQ. This CDR3 contains 18 residues. The trim removed 2 bases at V and 9 bases at J, leaving 18 bases unmatched. Here the CDR3 reads CASSQLQIAGTSPRIQYF. The CDR3 DNA sequence: TGTGCCAGCAGCCAATTACAAATAGCGGGAACCAGTCCCCGCATTCAGTACTTC.

The V gene is TRBV6-1, the J gene TRBJ1-2; the match to TRBD1 covers 7 bases. J lost 8 bases, V lost 0 bases, and 6 bases had no gene match. The germline gives CDR1 MNHNS, CDR2 SASEGT. The CDR3 runs 14 residues. CDR3 nucleotide sequence: TGTGCCAGCAGTGAAGCGACAGGGCCGGGAGGCTACACCTTC. This sequence encodes CASSEATGPGGYTF.

The chain joins TRBV10-2 to TRBJ1-2; TRBD1 matches 10 bases. The CDR3 extends over 17 amino acids. V shed 5 bases and J 0 bases; nucleotides not matched to a gene: 9. Germline values: CDR1 WSHSY, CDR2 SAAADI. Here the CDR3 DNA reads TGCGCCAGCAGTCCCCCCGGACAGGGGGGAGCTAACTATGGCTACACCTTC. Protein sequence: CASSPPGQGGANYGYTF.

This chain connects TRBV11-3 to TRBJ2-7; 8 positions match TRBD1. Unmatched junction bases numbered 8, after V lost 3 bases and J lost 1 base. From germline, CDR1 is SGHNT and CDR2 YENEEA. The CDR3 has 16 residues. CDR3: CASSFARDRFSYEQYF. As DNA, the CDR3 is TGTGCCAGCAGCTTTGCAAGGGACAGGTTTTCCTACGAGCAGTACTTC.

J is TRBJ1-2 and V is TRBV14; TRBD1 agrees at 7 bases. The length of the CDR3 is 15 residues. Per the germline V gene, CDR1 is SGHDN and CDR2 is FVKESK. Trimming removed 2 bases from V and 2 bases from J; junction bases left unmatched: 5. CDR3 DNA: TGTGCCAGCAGCCAATGGGGACAGATAAACTATGGCTACACCTTC. Translation: CASSQWGQINYGYTF.

The genes are TRBV11-3 and TRBJ1-1, with D possibly being TRBD1 (5 bases). The V gene's germline CDR1 is SGHNT and CDR2 YENEEA. This CDR3 spans 14 amino acids. V was cut by 5 bases and J by 6 bases, with 16 bases left in between. CDR3 coding DNA: TGTGCCAGCAGCCCCGGCCAGGGTCTTCCTGAAGCTTTCTTT. Its translation is CASSPGQGLPEAFF. Together with reference TRBV11-3 and TRBJ1-1, the CDR3 gives the full variable domain: EAGVVQSPRYKIIEKKQPVAFWCNPISGHNTLYWYLQNLGQGPELLIRYENEEAVDDSQLPKDRFSAERLKGVDSTLKIQPAELGDSAVYLCASSPGQGLPEAFFGQGTRLTVV.

This clone has only a few counts. The DNA of the CDR3 is TGCAGCGTTGAAGAGGGGAGCTCTGGAAACACCATATATTTT. As protein: CSVEEGSSGNTIYF. This sequence joins TRBV29-1 and TRBJ1-3; D call uncertain. V lost 0 bases, J lost 0 bases, and 6 bases lay in between. Germline V gene data show CDR1 as SQVTM and CDR2 as ANQGSEA. The CDR3 contains 14 residues.

The chain is built from TRBV7-9 and TRBJ2-7; tentative D call: TRBD1 (5 bases). V lost 5 bases to trimming and J lost 5 bases, with 19 bases between them. The CDR3 covers 15 residues. The germline V gene has CDR1 SEHNR and CDR2 FQNEAQ (reference sequence). The CDR3 DNA is TGTGCCAGCAGCACGACAGTGTATAATCCCCACGAGCAGTACTTC. Protein product: CASSTTVYNPHEQYF.

V and J are TRBV29-1 and TRBJ2-6; D remains ambiguous. This CDR3 comprises 12 residues. Germline V gene lookup returns CDR1 SQVTM and CDR2 ANQGSEA. V dropped 7 bases and J dropped 0 bases, with 4 bases sitting between them. The CDR3 is CSASSGANVLTF. CDR3 DNA sequence: TGCAGCGCCAGCTCTGGGGCCAACGTCCTGACTTTC.

The chain recombines TRBV4-2 with TRBJ2-7, with D perhaps TRBD2 (6 bases). CDR3 length: 17 residues. V was shortened by 0 bases and J by 1 base, with 16 bases between the two germline ends. Germline values: CDR1 LGHNA, CDR2 YNFKEQ. The CDR3 sequence is CASSQDWVRGVSYEQYF. For the CDR3, the DNA is TGTGCCAGCAGCCAAGATTGGGTTCGCGGGGTTTCCTACGAGCAGTACTTC.

The chain couples TRBV4-1 to TRBJ2-3; the match to TRBD2 covers 8 bases. The germline CDR1 and CDR2 sequences are MGHRA and YSYEKL. After removal of 0 bases from V and 6 bases from J, the junction contained 8 bases not matched to a gene. The CDR3 totals 16 residues. The CDR3 region is CASSQDPRREADTQYF. The CDR3 region has the DNA TGCGCCAGCAGCCAAGATCCCCGGCGGGAGGCGGATACGCAGTATTTT.

The chain recombines TRBV28 with TRBJ2-7, with a possible D match to TRBD2 (5 bases). V lost 7 bases to trimming and J lost 5 bases, with 21 bases between them. The CDR3 contains 15 residues. Germline loops: CDR1 MDHEN, CDR2 SYDVKM. CDR3 amino acids: CASTRRGNGRNEQYF. Here the CDR3 DNA reads TGTGCCAGCACGCGACGGGGAAATGGGCGGAACGAGCAGTACTTC.

The table lists this clone with a few counts. The chain joins TRBV15 to TRBJ2-2; TRBD1 aligns across 8 bases. The CDR3 has 14 amino acids. J lost 7 bases, V lost 5 bases, and 6 bases had no gene match. Germline CDR1 is LNHNV and CDR2 is YYDKDF (reference sequence). The CDR3 nucleotides read TGTGCCACCAGCGGACAGGGAGAGGACGGGGAGCTGTTTTTT. Encoded protein: CATSGQGEDGELFF.

The V call is TRBV27, the J call TRBJ1-5, with TRBD1 as a possible D gene (5 bases). The CDR3 is 17 amino acids. The germline V gene has CDR1 MNHEY and CDR2 SMNVEV (reference sequence). V lost 3 bases, J lost 0 bases, and 15 bases lay in between. In DNA, the CDR3 is TGTGCCAGCAGTTTTCTGGGGGGAGACCTTAGCAATCAGCCCCAGCATTTT. Protein product: CASSFLGGDLSNQPQHF.

The chain is built from TRBV18 and TRBJ2-1; tentatively, D is TRBD1 (6 bases). The CDR3 consists of 15 residues. Germline assignment: CDR1 KGHSH and CDR2 LQKENI. The V and J ends lost 6 bases and 0 bases respectively, with 12 bases between them. In nucleotides, the CDR3 is TGTGCCAGCTCCCCGAGGGGGAGCTCCTACAATGAGCAGTTCTTC. Its translation: CASSPRGSSYNEQFF.